What follows are 17 T cell receptor beta chains derived from one specimen sequenced in a study of blood T cell repertoires in COVID-19. Libraries were prepared by immunoSEQ multiplex PCR; TCRdb keeps only in-frame clonotypes and omits some of them. The data show tens of thousands of clones, about 76% seen once. Sequencing was done on a sample of peripheral blood. The receptors stem from a man aged 65 to 79 with active or convalescent COVID-19.

The genes are TRBV28 and TRBJ2-4, with 8 bases lining up with TRBD1. CDR3 size: 15 residues. The germline V gene has CDR1 MDHEN and CDR2 SYDVKM. The trim removed 1 base at V and 3 bases at J, leaving 2 bases unmatched. DNA for the CDR3: TGTGCCAGCAGTTTATACACAGGGGGCAAAAACATTCAGTACTTC. Translated: CASSLYTGGKNIQYF.

This chain connects TRBV24-1 to TRBJ1-5; TRBD1 matches at 7 bases. V lost 2 bases to trimming and J lost 10 bases; unmatched junction nucleotides: 7. Per the germline V gene, CDR1 is KGHDR and CDR2 is SFDVKD. The CDR3 totals 14 residues. DNA for the CDR3: TGTGCCACCAGTGATTCGACAGGGATGTTTCCCCAGCATTTT. This gives the protein CATSDSTGMFPQHF.

The J gene is TRBJ2-7, the V gene TRBV19, with a tentative D call TRBD2 (5 bases). This CDR3 is built from 17 residues. Trimming shortened V by 5 bases and J by 0 bases, and 20 bases separated the two germline ends. Germline V gene lookup returns CDR1 LNHDA and CDR2 SQIVND (reference sequence). This CDR3 is CASSPGPNVGSSYEQYF. CDR3 DNA: TGTGCCAGTAGTCCCGGACCGAATGTTGGGAGCTCCTACGAGCAGTACTTC.

V usage is TRBV18 and J usage is TRBJ2-7; 10 nucleotides align to TRBD1. The CDR3 extends over 14 amino acids. V was clipped by 4 bases and J by 3 bases; unmatched bases: 3. CDR1 is KGHSH, CDR2 LQKENI, per germline. CDR3 region: CASSLGQGGYEQYF. In nucleotides, the CDR3 is TGTGCCAGCTCACTTGGACAGGGGGGCTACGAGCAGTACTTC.

This clone has a single count. The rearrangement links TRBV4-1 to TRBJ2-2; 7 bases line up with TRBD1. Germline CDR1 reads MGHRA; CDR2 reads YSYEKL. The CDR3 spans 17 residues. Trimming at V came to 1 base and at J to 0 bases, leaving 5 bases not matched to a gene. The CDR3 reads CASSQVSGQPNTGELFF. The DNA of the CDR3 is TGCGCCAGCAGCCAAGTATCGGGACAGCCGAACACCGGGGAGCTGTTTTTT.

The chain carries TRBV19 and TRBJ1-5, with D perhaps TRBD1 (5 bases). The CDR3 is made up of 11 amino acids. Germline CDR1 LNHDA, CDR2 SQIVND (reference sequence). Trimming cost V 9 bases and J 12 bases, with 15 bases left between them. The CDR3 DNA reads as TGTGCCAGCGGATCAGGGTTGGTCCAGCATTTT. As protein: CASGSGLVQHF.

The V gene is TRBV3-1 (or the pseudogene TRBV3-2), the J gene TRBJ1-1, with D perhaps TRBD1 (5 bases). Trimming pared 8 bases from V and 1 base from J, leaving 14 bases between. Germline assignment: CDR1 LGHDT and CDR2 YNNKEL (reference sequence). The CDR3 runs to 14 residues. This chain's CDR3 is CASASREGNTEAFF. CDR3 bases: TGTGCCAGCGCTTCCAGGGAGGGGAACACTGAAGCTTTCTTT.

The chain uses TRBV6-5 and TRBJ2-1; TRBD2 agrees at 8 bases. V was pared by 6 bases and J by 4 bases, with 8 bases of the junction left unmatched. CDR3 length equals 15 residues. CDR1 MNHEY and CDR2 SVGAGI come from the germline V gene. CDR3 DNA sequence: TGTGCCAGCAGCCTCGGGACTAGGCTATACAATGAGCAGTTCTTC. This codes for CASSLGTRLYNEQFF.

This chain joins TRBV4-1 and TRBJ1-5, with 11 nucleotides matching TRBD1. In germline, CDR1 is MGHRA, CDR2 YSYEKL. The CDR3 extends over 16 amino acids. V shed 1 base, J shed 6 bases, and the junction held 5 bases outside the gene matches. CDR3 nucleotides: TGCGCCAGCAGCCAAGTGGACAGGGGGCTCGGTCAGCCCCAGCATTTT. This gives the protein CASSQVDRGLGQPQHF.

This rearrangement joins TRBV6-6 to TRBJ2-3; D is possibly TRBD2 (6 bases). The V end was cut by 9 bases, the J end by 0 bases, with 7 bases between. The CDR3 runs to 12 residues. CDR1 is MNHNY, CDR2 SVGAGI, per germline (reference sequence). This chain's CDR3 is CASSGSTDTQYF. The CDR3 DNA sequence: TGTGCCAGTAGCGGCAGCACAGATACGCAGTATTTT.

The V call is TRBV7-6, the J call TRBJ2-6, with a possible D match to TRBD1 (5 bases). The V end lost 5 bases, the J end lost 11 bases, and 13 bases lay between the germline ends. The germline CDR1 and CDR2 sequences are SGHVS and FNYEAQ. The CDR3 runs to 13 residues. CDR3 bases: TGTGCCAGCAGCCAGCAGGGTGACTACGTCCTGACTTTC. This encodes CASSQQGDYVLTF.

The genes are TRBV28 and TRBJ1-4; D gene uncertain. Germline V gene sequence: CDR1 MDHEN, CDR2 SYDVKM. V lost 6 bases to trimming and J lost 6 bases, with 20 bases between them. This CDR3 comprises 16 residues. This chain's CDR3 is CASRPSATANYEKLFF. In DNA form, the CDR3 reads TGTGCCAGCAGGCCAAGCGCCACCGCCAACTATGAAAAACTGTTTTTT.

This chain uses TRBV5-1 with TRBJ1-1, with D uncertain. There are 14 residues in the CDR3. Trimming removed 4 bases from V and 3 bases from J, with 13 bases in between. Germline V CDR1 and CDR2: SGHRS, YFSETQ. CDR3 amino acids: CASSTSQSYTEAFF. The CDR3 coding sequence is TGCGCCAGCAGCACCTCTCAAAGCTACACTGAAGCTTTCTTT.

The genes are TRBV7-3 and TRBJ2-2; D remains ambiguous. From germline, CDR1 is SGHTA and CDR2 FQGTGA. The CDR3 sequence is 15 residues long. V lost 2 bases to trimming and J lost 5 bases, with 12 bases between them. CDR3 nucleotide sequence: TGTGCCAGCAGCTTACAGAATCTCGGGACCGGGGAGCTGTTTTTT. Translating gives CASSLQNLGTGELFF.

This chain links TRBV5-1 with TRBJ1-1; 7 bases fit TRBD1. The J segment lost 4 bases and the V segment lost 5 bases, leaving 8 bases of the junction unmatched. CDR1 and CDR2 (germline): SGHRS, YFSETQ. The CDR3 spans 14 residues. The CDR3 sequence: CASRSRGPGTEAFF. CDR3 nucleotides: TGCGCCAGCAGATCAAGGGGGCCGGGCACTGAAGCTTTCTTT.

The CDR3 DNA sequence: TGTGCCAGCAGTTTGACAGATAGCAATCAGCCCCAGCATTTT. It is translated as CASSLTDSNQPQHF. V and J are TRBV28 and TRBJ1-5, with D maybe TRBD1 (5 bases). The germline CDR1 and CDR2 sequences are MDHEN and SYDVKM. The CDR3 totals 14 residues. V lost 3 bases, J lost 0 bases, and 6 bases lay in between.

J is TRBJ2-7 and V is TRBV24-1; D remains ambiguous. The CDR3 is made up of 13 amino acids. V was shortened by 5 bases and J by 5 bases, with 12 bases between the two germline ends. Looked up from germline, CDR1 is KGHDR and CDR2 is SFDVKD. CDR3 protein: CATSVYQLHEQYF. Written as DNA, the CDR3 is TGTGCCACCAGTGTTTACCAGTTGCACGAGCAGTACTTC.